The 24 T cell receptor beta chains presented below share a single source sample, sequenced in a study of CD8 T cells in ankylosing spondylitis. Each CDR3 protein gets one entry after TCRdb re-called the 5' RACE reads with MiXCR. The sample consists of roughly 230,000 distinct CDR3 sequences, about 18% of them appearing once. The sequencing sample was made of blood, either unsorted or a sorted T cell fraction (not recorded which). The source is a male donor with ankylosing spondylitis or in good health (not recorded which).

The chain has TRBV29-1 and TRBJ1-1, with D unresolved. The V gene lost 2 bases and the J gene lost 5 bases, with 15 bases spanning the gap. Per germline, CDR1 SQVTM and CDR2 ANQGSEA. The CDR3 is 14 residues long. The DNA for the CDR3 is TGCAGCGTTGAATCTCGGGCCCCTAGGACTGAAGCTTTCTTT. Its protein product is CSVESRAPRTEAFF.

This clonotype was observed a handful of times. The DNA for the CDR3 is TGTGCCAGCAGTTTAGGACTAGCGGGAGAAGGCGCAGATACGCAGTATTTT. Translated, it gives CASSLGLAGEGADTQYF. The rearrangement links TRBV28 to TRBJ2-3; 13 positions match TRBD2. The CDR3 loop spans 17 amino acids. Unmatched junction bases numbered 6, after V lost 2 bases and J lost 4 bases. CDR1 is MDHEN, CDR2 SYDVKM, per germline.

This clonotype was seen a handful of times. The chain employs TRBV4-1 and TRBJ1-2; 7 bases fit TRBD1. The CDR3 loop spans 13 amino acids. Trimming removed 0 bases from V and 13 bases from J; junction bases left unmatched: 8. The germline CDR1 and CDR2 sequences are MGHRA and YSYEKL. CDR3 sequence reads: CASSQERQGRGTF. The CDR3 nucleotides read TGCGCCAGCAGCCAAGAGAGACAGGGAAGAGGCACCTTC.

This clonotype was counted a few times. The chain couples TRBV9 to TRBJ2-7; D remains unclear. The V gene lost 0 bases and the J gene lost 3 bases, with 7 bases spanning the gap. The CDR3 spans 13 residues. Germline loops: CDR1 SGDLS, CDR2 YYNGEE. The CDR3 protein is CASSVVGGYEQYF. CDR3 DNA sequence: TGTGCCAGCAGCGTAGTTGGCGGCTACGAGCAGTACTTC.

The chain recombines TRBV5-1 with TRBJ2-3, with 13 bases identical to TRBD2. This CDR3 has 16 amino acids. Germline CDR1 is SGHRS and CDR2 is YFSETQ. The trim removed 4 bases at V and 0 bases at J, leaving 2 bases unmatched. CDR3 sequence reads: CASSEGLAGSTDTQYF. DNA of the CDR3: TGCGCCAGCAGCGAGGGACTAGCGGGGAGCACAGATACGCAGTATTTT.

The genes are TRBV19 and TRBJ2-1; the D call may be TRBD1 or TRBD2 (6 bases each). The CDR3 spans 16 residues. Germline CDR1 and CDR2: LNHDA and SQIVND (reference sequence). V was trimmed by 3 bases and J by 6 bases, leaving 18 bases between them. The CDR3 DNA reads as TGTGCCAGTAGTATTATCCTAGAGGGGGGCCCCAATGAGCAGTTCTTC. Its protein product is CASSIILEGGPNEQFF.

In its sample, this clonotype was seen a few times. V usage is TRBV7-6 and J usage is TRBJ2-7; maybe TRBD1 (6 bases). Germline V gene sequence: CDR1 SGHVS, CDR2 FNYEAQ. With 6 bases removed from V and 3 bases from J, the gap between germline ends came to 18 bases. The CDR3 spans 15 residues. In DNA form, the CDR3 reads TGTGCCAGCAGTCACTCACCGGGACACTACTACGAGCAGTACTTC. It specifies CASSHSPGHYYEQYF.

The chain has TRBV7-9 and TRBJ2-1; D not resolved. This CDR3 comprises 11 residues. Germline assignment: CDR1 SEHNR and CDR2 FQNEAQ (reference sequence). The CDR3 DNA is TGTCTGGTAGCCCCCCTCAATGAGCAGTTCTTC. Its protein product is CLVAPLNEQFF.

The chain recombines TRBV7-9 with TRBJ2-1; D may be TRBD1 (6 bases). Germline values: CDR1 SEHNR, CDR2 FQNEAQ (reference sequence). This CDR3 has 16 residues. The ends were cut back, 5 bases at V and 8 bases at J, with 22 bases in the middle. CDR3 sequence (DNA): TGTGCCAGCAGCCCTAGAATACAGGGTCCAGACCATGAGCAGTTCTTC. Translation gives CASSPRIQGPDHEQFF.

The table lists this clonotype with many counts. The V and J genes are TRBV7-6 and TRBJ2-7; D is uncertain. V was shortened by 5 bases and J by 5 bases, with 13 bases between the two germline ends. This CDR3 region has 13 residues. From germline, CDR1 is SGHVS and CDR2 FNYEAQ. Here the CDR3 DNA reads TGTGCCAGCAGCCCTAGTCTGTCCCACGAGCAGTACTTC. It is translated as CASSPSLSHEQYF.

The chain couples TRBV7-2 to TRBJ2-7, with D possibly called TRBD1 or TRBD2 (5 bases each). V lost 2 bases and J 3 bases, leaving 14 bases between the germline ends. This CDR3 region has 15 residues. In germline, CDR1 is SGHTA, CDR2 FQGNSA. The CDR3 DNA is TGTGCCAGCAGCTTAAACGGTGGGGCGGGCTACGAGCAGTACTTC. Translated, it gives CASSLNGGAGYEQYF. Full variable domain (outside the CDR3, taken from reference TRBV7-2 and TRBJ2-7): GAGVSQSPSNKVTEKGKDVELRCDPISGHTALYWYRQSLGQGLEFLIYFQGNSAPDKSGLPSDRFSAERTGGSVSTLTIQRTQQEDSAVYLCASSLNGGAGYEQYFGPGTRLTVT.

This clonotype was seen a handful of times. The V gene is TRBV2, the J gene TRBJ2-1; 7 bases are shared with TRBD1. Germline V gene sequence: CDR1 SNHLY, CDR2 FYNNEI. CDR3 length equals 13 residues. The junction had 9 bases not matched to a gene; V was cut back by 10 bases and J by 6 bases. This chain's CDR3 is CATPRGQTNEQFF. Here the CDR3 DNA reads TGTGCCACCCCTAGGGGGCAGACCAATGAGCAGTTCTTC. The full variable domain, with the rest looked up from reference TRBV2 and TRBJ2-1, is EPEVTQTPSHQVTQMGQEVILRCVPISNHLYFYWYRQILGQKVEFLVSFYNNEISEKSEIFDDQFSVERPDGSNFTLKIRSTKLEDSAMYFCATPRGQTNEQFFGPGTRLTVL.

The CDR3 bases are TGCGCCAGCAGCCAAGGCTTGGGTATCCTTCTCCAGAACACTGAAGCTTTCTTT. Protein product: CASSQGLGILLQNTEAFF. J is TRBJ1-1 and V is TRBV4-1; D is uncertain. V gave up 1 base and J gave up 1 base, with 19 bases separating them. Germline CDR1 reads MGHRA; CDR2 reads YSYEKL. The CDR3 runs 18 residues.

The V call is TRBV5-1, the J call TRBJ1-2; 9 bases align to TRBD1. V was pared by 6 bases and J by 4 bases, with 1 base of the junction left unmatched. This CDR3 has 12 residues. Germline assignment: CDR1 SGHRS and CDR2 YFSETQ. The CDR3 sequence: CASKGQGYGYTF. In DNA form, the CDR3 reads TGCGCCAGCAAGGGACAGGGCTATGGCTACACCTTC.

The chain links TRBV7-3 to TRBJ2-1; 8 bases match TRBD1. The V gene end was trimmed by 4 bases and the J gene end by 8 bases; junction bases not matched to a gene: 7. The V gene's germline CDR1 is SGHTA and CDR2 FQGTGA. This CDR3 spans 14 amino acids. Written as DNA, the CDR3 is TGTGCCAGCAGCTGGGCAGGGGGCGCGGATGAGCAGTTCTTC. Translating gives CASSWAGGADEQFF.

The chain carries TRBV6-2 or TRBV6-3 and TRBJ2-1, with 9 nucleotides matching TRBD1. The J segment lost 9 bases and the V segment lost 4 bases, leaving 13 bases of the junction unmatched. The germline CDR1 and CDR2 sequences are MNHEY and SVGEGT. The CDR3 runs to 16 residues. The CDR3 reads CASSFPKTGGSGEQFF. CDR3 DNA sequence: TGTGCCAGCAGTTTCCCCAAGACAGGGGGGAGTGGTGAGCAGTTCTTC.

This clonotype was found many times. The gene calls are TRBV29-1 and TRBJ2-7, with D perhaps TRBD2 (5 bases). Germline V CDR1 and CDR2: SQVTM, ANQGSEA. The V gene lost 7 bases and the J gene lost 2 bases, with 15 bases spanning the gap. This CDR3 contains 13 residues. The CDR3 DNA reads as TGCAGCGCAAGGAAACCGGGAACCTACGAGCAGTACTTC. It specifies CSARKPGTYEQYF.

The table lists this clonotype with a count of one. The chain couples TRBV13 to TRBJ2-2, with 13 bases lining up with TRBD2. The CDR3 has 16 amino acids. Germline V gene data show CDR1 as PRHDT and CDR2 as FYEKMQ (reference sequence). The V gene end was trimmed by 5 bases and the J gene end by 8 bases; junction bases not matched to a gene: 8. CDR3 DNA: TGTGCCAGCAGCCCGGGACTAGCGGGGTTGGCGGGGGAGCTGTTTTTT. Protein product: CASSPGLAGLAGELFF.

This chain uses TRBV12-3 or TRBV12-4 with TRBJ1-2; 9 bases match TRBD1. This CDR3 is built from 16 residues. V shed 4 bases and J 4 bases; nucleotides not matched to a gene: 10. In DNA, the CDR3 is TGTGCCAGCAGTTCACAGGGGGCCCAGTTCGGCTATGGCTACACCTTC. Translating gives CASSSQGAQFGYGYTF.

This clonotype was picked up a small number of times. The V call is TRBV29-1, the J call TRBJ2-1, with 10 positions matching TRBD2. The CDR3 consists of 13 residues. V lost 7 bases, J lost 4 bases, and 4 bases stayed unmatched. Germline V gives CDR1 SQVTM, CDR2 ANQGSEA. The CDR3 coding sequence is TGCAGCGGCCTAGCGGGAGCTTACAATGAGCAGTTCTTC. Translating it yields CSGLAGAYNEQFF.

This clonotype was picked up a small number of times. The chain employs TRBV6-1 and TRBJ2-2; D could derive from TRBD1 or TRBD2 (5 bases each). This CDR3 is built from 14 residues. V shed 7 bases and J shed 1 base, with 10 bases lying between them. CDR1 and CDR2 (germline): MNHNS, SASEGT. The DNA of the CDR3 is TGTGCCAGCACTGGGGGAGAGAACACCGGGGAGCTGTTTTTT. It codes for CASTGGENTGELFF.

This clonotype was found a few times. The chain recombines TRBV6-1 with TRBJ2-1, with D maybe TRBD1 (5 bases). Germline CDR1 reads MNHNS; CDR2 reads SASEGT. The CDR3 covers 16 residues. V lost 6 bases and J lost 4, with 19 bases in between. CDR3 protein: CASSPFGAGSYNEQFF. The DNA for the CDR3 is TGTGCCAGCAGCCCCTTTGGGGCAGGGTCTTACAATGAGCAGTTCTTC.

The sample holds many counts of this clonotype. The chain links TRBV20-1 to TRBJ2-1, with 11 bases lining up with TRBD2. The germline gives CDR1 DFQATT, CDR2 SNEGSKA (reference sequence). The CDR3 consists of 15 residues. Trimming at V came to 1 base and at J to 6 bases, leaving 5 bases not matched to a gene. CDR3 nucleotides: TGCAGTGCTAGAGGACTAGCGGGGACTGGCAATGAGCAGTTCTTC. It is translated as CSARGLAGTGNEQFF.

The chain couples TRBV5-6 to TRBJ1-5, with 8 bases lining up with TRBD1. Germline lookup yields CDR1 SGHDT and CDR2 YYEEEE. J gave up 5 bases and V 3 bases, and 13 bases lay outside the gene matches. CDR3 length equals 17 residues. The DNA of the CDR3 is TGTGCCAGCAGCTGGGGGCATGACAGGGGAGGCGATCAGCCCCAGCATTTT. Translated, it gives CASSWGHDRGGDQPQHF.